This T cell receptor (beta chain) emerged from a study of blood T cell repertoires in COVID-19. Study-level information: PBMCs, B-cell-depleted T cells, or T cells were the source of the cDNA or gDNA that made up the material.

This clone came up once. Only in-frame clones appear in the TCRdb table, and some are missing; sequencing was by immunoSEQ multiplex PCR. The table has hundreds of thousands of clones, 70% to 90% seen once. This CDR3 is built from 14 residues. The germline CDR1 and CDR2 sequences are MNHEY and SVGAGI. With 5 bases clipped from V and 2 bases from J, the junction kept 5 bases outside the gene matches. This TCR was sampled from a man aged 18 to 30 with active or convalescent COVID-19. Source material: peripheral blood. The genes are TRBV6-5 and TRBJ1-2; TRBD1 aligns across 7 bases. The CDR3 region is CASSHPRGNYGYTF. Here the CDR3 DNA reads TGTGCCAGCAGTCATCCCAGGGGGAACTATGGCTACACCTTC.